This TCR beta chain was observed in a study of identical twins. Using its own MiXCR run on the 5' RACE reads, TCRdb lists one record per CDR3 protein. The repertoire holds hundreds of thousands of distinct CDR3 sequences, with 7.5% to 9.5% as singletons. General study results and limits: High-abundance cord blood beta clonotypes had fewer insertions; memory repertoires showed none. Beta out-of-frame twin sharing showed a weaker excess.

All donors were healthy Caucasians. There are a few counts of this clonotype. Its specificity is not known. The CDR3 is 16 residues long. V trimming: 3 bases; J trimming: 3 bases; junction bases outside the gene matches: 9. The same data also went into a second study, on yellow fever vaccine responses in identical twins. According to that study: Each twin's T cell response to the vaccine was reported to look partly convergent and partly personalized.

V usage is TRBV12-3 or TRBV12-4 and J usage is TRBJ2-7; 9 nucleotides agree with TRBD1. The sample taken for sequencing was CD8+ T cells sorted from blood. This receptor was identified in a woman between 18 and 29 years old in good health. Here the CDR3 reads CASSFVGDREYYEQYF. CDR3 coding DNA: TGTGCCAGCAGTTTCGTCGGGGACAGGGAATACTACGAGCAGTACTTC.